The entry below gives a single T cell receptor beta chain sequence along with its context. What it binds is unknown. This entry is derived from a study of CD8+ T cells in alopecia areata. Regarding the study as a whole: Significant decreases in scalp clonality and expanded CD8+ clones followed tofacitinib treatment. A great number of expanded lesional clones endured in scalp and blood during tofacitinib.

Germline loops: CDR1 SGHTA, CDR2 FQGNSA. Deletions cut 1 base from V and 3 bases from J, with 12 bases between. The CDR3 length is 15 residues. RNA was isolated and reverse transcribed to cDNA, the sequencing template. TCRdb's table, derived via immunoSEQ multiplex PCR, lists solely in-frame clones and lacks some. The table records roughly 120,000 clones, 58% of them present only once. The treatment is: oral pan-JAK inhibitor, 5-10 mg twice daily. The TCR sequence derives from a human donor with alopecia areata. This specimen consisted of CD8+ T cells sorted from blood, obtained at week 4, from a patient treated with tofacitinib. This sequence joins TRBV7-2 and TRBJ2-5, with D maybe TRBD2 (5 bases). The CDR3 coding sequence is TGTGCCAGCAGCTTAGTTTTGACTACTGAAGAGACCCAGTACTTC. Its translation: CASSLVLTTEETQYF.